A single sample is the source of the 19 T cell receptor beta chains below, sequenced in a study of blood T cell repertoires in COVID-19 (dated by TCRdb to 2018 to 2021). Library method: the immunoSEQ multiplex PCR assay. TCRdb re-hosts the immuneACCESS table, in-frame sequences only. Its copies lack some clones; in the studies checked, an unresolved V gene accounts for under half of them, and the cause for the rest is not known. The sample profile shows 65,000 to 75,000 clones; 78% of them were found once. The ten largest make up around 15% of the sample. Sequencing used peripheral blood. The receptors shown here come from a human donor in a cohort sampled during active COVID-19.

This clone was picked up many times. The chain combines TRBV4-2 with TRBJ2-7, with D tentatively TRBD1 (5 bases). The CDR3 is 13 residues long. Per the germline V gene, CDR1 is LGHNA and CDR2 is YNFKEQ. Trimming shortened V by 0 bases and J by 7 bases, and 10 bases separated the two germline ends. Here the CDR3 reads CASSQEAGREQYF. The CDR3 DNA reads as TGTGCCAGCAGCCAAGAAGCAGGGCGTGAGCAGTACTTC.

The CDR3, as DNA: TGTGCCAGCAGCCCCCCCTCCGGGACTAACTCCTACGAGCAGTACTTC. Translation: CASSPPSGTNSYEQYF. V and J are TRBV6-2 or TRBV6-3 and TRBJ2-7; 7 nucleotides align to TRBD2. J was trimmed by 0 bases and V by 6 bases; bases with no gene match: 11. Germline V gives CDR1 MNHEY, CDR2 SVGEGT. The CDR3 contains 16 residues.

This clone turned up a few times. The CDR3 DNA is TGCGCCAGCAGTGATGACAGGCCGCAGCCCCAGCATTTT. It yields the protein CASSDDRPQPQHF. The gene calls are TRBV10-2 and TRBJ1-5, with D possibly being TRBD1 (6 bases). This CDR3 comprises 13 residues. Germline V gives CDR1 WSHSY, CDR2 SAAADI. The V gene lost 3 bases and the J gene lost 7 bases, with 10 bases spanning the gap.

This clone showed up just once. This chain uses TRBV18 with TRBJ2-5; TRBD2 is a possible D gene (5 bases). Germline V lookup: CDR1 KGHSH, CDR2 LQKENI. V was cut by 3 bases and J by 5 bases, with 10 bases left in between. The CDR3 covers 13 residues. As DNA, the CDR3 is TGTGCCAGCTCACCGAGGGCGGCGGAGACCCAGTACTTC. As protein: CASSPRAAETQYF. The variable domain in full, completed from reference TRBV18 and TRBJ2-5, reads NAGVMQNPRHLVRRRGQEARLRCSPMKGHSHVYWYRQLPEEGLKFMVYLQKENIIDESGMPKERFSAEFPKEGPSILRIQQVVRGDSAAYFCASSPRAAETQYFGPGTRLLVL.

The V and J genes are TRBV7-2 and TRBJ1-2, with D tentatively TRBD1 (6 bases). Germline loops: CDR1 SGHTA, CDR2 FQGNSA. The CDR3 has 15 residues. V lost 8 bases, J lost 0 bases, and 16 bases lay in between. The DNA of the CDR3 is TGTGCCAGCCAACGGGACATCACCTCTAACTATGGCTACACCTTC. Translated: CASQRDITSNYGYTF.

The chain combines TRBV28 with TRBJ1-5; weak D call: TRBD1 (6 bases). Germline CDR1 and CDR2: MDHEN and SYDVKM. The CDR3 consists of 16 residues. The germline V and J ends were trimmed by 6 bases and 7 bases, with 22 bases remaining between them. The CDR3 loop reads CASRGNRERVIQPQHF. CDR3 DNA: TGTGCCAGCAGGGGGAACAGGGAGAGAGTTATCCAGCCCCAGCATTTT.

This rearrangement joins TRBV7-2 to TRBJ2-1, with 7 bases that match TRBD2. The CDR3 extends over 16 amino acids. V shed 5 bases and J 2 bases; nucleotides not matched to a gene: 9. CDR1 SGHTA and CDR2 FQGNSA come from the germline V gene. The CDR3 sequence: CASSPWGGSTYNEQFF. DNA for the CDR3: TGTGCCAGCAGCCCATGGGGGGGGTCAACCTACAATGAGCAGTTCTTC.

This chain links TRBV19 with TRBJ2-2; D is unresolved. The germline V gene has CDR1 LNHDA and CDR2 SQIVND (reference sequence). V was cut by 7 bases and J by 14 bases, with 17 bases left in between. This CDR3 region has 12 residues. Here the CDR3 reads CASNTVASALFF. DNA of the CDR3: TGTGCCAGTAATACGGTAGCATCTGCTCTGTTTTTT. Complete variable domain (other parts from reference TRBV19 and TRBJ2-2): DGGITQSPKYLFRKEGQNVTLSCEQNLNHDAMYWYRQDPGQGLRLIYYSQIVNDFQKGDIAEGYSVSREKKESFPLTVTSAQKNPTAFYLCASNTVASALFFGEGSRLTVL.

This chain uses TRBV7-2 with TRBJ2-7, with TRBD2 identical over 8 bases. CDR1 is SGHTA and CDR2 is FQGNSA in the germline V gene. The length of the CDR3 is 15 residues. V was clipped by 1 base and J by 0 bases; unmatched bases: 2. The CDR3 protein is CASSLVGTSSYEQYF. The CDR3 DNA follows: TGTGCCAGCAGCTTAGTCGGGACTAGCTCCTACGAGCAGTACTTC.

This clone was counted a single time. The V and J genes are TRBV7-9 and TRBJ1-4; 10 nucleotides line up with TRBD1. CDR3 size: 14 residues. The germline V gene has CDR1 SEHNR and CDR2 FQNEAQ (reference sequence). The V gene end was trimmed by 5 bases and the J gene end by 5 bases; junction bases not matched to a gene: 2. CDR3 nucleotides: TGTGCCAGCAGCACGACAGGGGGCAATGAAAAACTGTTTTTT. It codes for CASSTTGGNEKLFF.

The chain combines TRBV10-3 with TRBJ1-1; D possibly corresponds to TRBD1 (5 bases). Per germline, CDR1 ENHRY and CDR2 SYGVKD. This CDR3 has 14 residues. Trimming shortened V by 3 bases and J by 5 bases, and 13 bases separated the two germline ends. As DNA, the CDR3 is TGTGCCATCAGTGAAGGGGTACCGAGAACTGAAGCTTTCTTT. Amino acids: CAISEGVPRTEAFF.

This clone has just one count. The V gene is TRBV9, the J gene TRBJ2-3, with 9 positions matching TRBD2. The germline V gene has CDR1 SGDLS and CDR2 YYNGEE. V was pared by 7 bases and J by 2 bases, with 2 bases of the junction left unmatched. The CDR3 covers 13 residues. CDR3 protein: CASASGITDTQYF. CDR3 in DNA: TGTGCCAGCGCTAGCGGGATCACAGATACGCAGTATTTT.

The chain has TRBV7-9 and TRBJ1-1, with D perhaps matching TRBD1 (6 bases). The CDR3 loop spans 17 amino acids. Deletions cut 2 bases from V and 0 bases from J, with 16 bases between. Germline CDR1 is SEHNR and CDR2 is FQNEAQ (reference sequence). In DNA form, the CDR3 reads TGTGCCAGCAGCTTATCAGGGGCCTCCTTCATGAACACTGAAGCTTTCTTT. Its protein is CASSLSGASFMNTEAFF. Filled out from reference TRBV7-9 and TRBJ1-1, the complete variable domain reads DTGVSQNPRHKITKRGQNVTFRCDPISEHNRLYWYRQTLGQGPEFLTYFQNEAQLEKSRLLSDRFSAERPKGSFSTLEIQRTEQGDSAMYLCASSLSGASFMNTEAFFGQGTRLTVV.

The chain couples TRBV10-3 to TRBJ2-2; 16 nucleotides match TRBD2. The length of the CDR3 is 19 residues. Germline trimming cut 3 bases from V and 3 bases from J; bases unmatched to any gene: 7. Germline V gives CDR1 ENHRY, CDR2 SYGVKD. The CDR3 DNA sequence: TGTGCCATCAGTGACGGGACTAGCGGGAGGGAGCGGGACACCGGGGAGCTGTTTTTT. Protein sequence: CAISDGTSGRERDTGELFF.

The chain employs TRBV10-1 and TRBJ2-1; no firm D call. The ends were cut back, 4 bases at V and 10 bases at J, with 11 bases in the middle. CDR3 length equals 12 residues. Germline loops: CDR1 WNHNN, CDR2 SYGVQD (reference sequence). CDR3 sequence reads: CASSASTQEQFF. The DNA for the CDR3 is TGCGCCAGCAGTGCCTCCACCCAGGAGCAGTTCTTC.

The rearrangement links TRBV7-2 to TRBJ2-7; D may be TRBD1 (6 bases). Trimming pared 1 base from V and 0 bases from J, leaving 10 bases between. The CDR3 contains 15 residues. Per the germline V gene, CDR1 is SGHTA and CDR2 is FQGNSA. CDR3: CASSLVTGSSYEQYF. CDR3 nucleotide sequence: TGTGCCAGCAGCTTAGTCACAGGGAGCTCCTACGAGCAGTACTTC. The complete variable domain, with remaining parts taken from reference TRBV7-2 and TRBJ2-7, reads GAGVSQSPSNKVTEKGKDVELRCDPISGHTALYWYRQSLGQGLEFLIYFQGNSAPDKSGLPSDRFSAERTGGSVSTLTIQRTQQEDSAVYLCASSLVTGSSYEQYFGPGTRLTVT.

This clone came up a few times. This chain connects TRBV3-1 (or the pseudogene TRBV3-2) to TRBJ2-5; D is possibly TRBD1 (6 bases). The V end lost 3 bases, the J end lost 4 bases, and 9 bases lay between the germline ends. The CDR3 spans 13 residues. CDR1 is LGHDT and CDR2 is YNNKEL in the germline V gene (reference sequence). CDR3 in DNA: TGTGCCAGCAGCCACAGAGGGGGAGAGACCCAGTACTTC. Amino acid sequence: CASSHRGGETQYF.

V usage is TRBV11-2 and J usage is TRBJ1-6, with D hard to call. V was cut by 7 bases and J by 6 bases, with 13 bases left in between. The V gene's germline CDR1 is SGHAT and CDR2 FQNNGV. The CDR3 sequence is 14 residues long. The CDR3 region has the DNA TGTGCCAGCACCCCCGAAAACAGTAATTCACCCCTCCACTTT. It encodes CASTPENSNSPLHF.

V usage is TRBV19 and J usage is TRBJ1-5; D gene ambiguous. The V and J ends lost 5 bases and 4 bases respectively, with 6 bases between them. The CDR3 covers 12 residues. Germline CDR1 and CDR2: LNHDA and SQIVND (reference sequence). DNA for the CDR3: TGTGCCAGTAGTGTCTTAAATCAGCCCCAGCATTTT. Translation: CASSVLNQPQHF.